The clone carrying this T cell receptor beta chain was detected many times. Antigen unknown. This record belongs to a study of identical twins. cDNA carried unique molecular identifiers, and a universal primer site was added by template switching. One entry per CDR3 protein results from TCRdb running MiXCR on the 5' RACE reads. The table records just under 650,000 distinct CDR3 sequences, 7.1% of them present only once. Each donor was a healthy Caucasian. Study-wide results and caveats: For cord blood, abundant beta clonotypes had fewer insertions, unlike memory repertoires, which showed none.

V shed 0 bases and J shed 6 bases, with 7 bases lying between them. This CDR3 region has 12 residues. The germline gives CDR1 DFQATT, CDR2 SNEGSKA (reference sequence). The sample also formed part of further work on yellow fever vaccine responses in identical twins.

This chain uses TRBV20-1 with TRBJ2-3; D uncertain. This clonotype was sampled from a woman aged 18-29 years in good health. The sequenced sample was PBMCs. The CDR3 DNA is TGCAGTGCTAGAGAGGATCTGGATACGCAGTATTTT. This sequence encodes CSAREDLDTQYF.